This T cell receptor beta chain was sequenced during a study of patients and donors after allogeneic stem cell transplantation. TCRdb analysed the RT-PCR reads with MiXCR anew, one entry per CDR3 protein. Of 920,000 or so distinct CDR3 sequences listed, approximately 18% are singletons. The ends lost 6 bases at V and 2 bases at J; junction bases unmatched: 15. The CDR3 consists of 19 residues. This chain joins TRBV12-3 or TRBV12-4 and TRBJ2-3; 12 bases are shared with TRBD2. This receptor was obtained from a human donor who was either an allogeneic HSCT recipient or a stem cell or donor lymphocyte infusion donor (not recorded which). It is not recorded whose cells these are; they may come from a transplant donor. Material: blood, either unsorted or a sorted T cell fraction (not recorded which). CDR3 region: CASSPGLAGFRTHTDTQYF. CDR3 coding DNA: TGTGCCAGCAGCCCCGGACTAGCGGGATTTCGGACACACACAGATACGCAGTATTTT.